The next 9 T cell receptor beta chains were all read from a single sample in a study of spatial heterogeneity in lung cancer. Time point given: sample taken at primary tumor resection. Researchers sequenced whole RNA taken from tumor, nontumor lung or frozen PBMC without sorting. A single record per CDR3 protein comes from TCRdb applying MiXCR to the 5' RACE reads. The sample has roughly 5,100 distinct CDR3 sequences, almost 35% seen once; the top ten hold 3.5%. The specimen comprised PBMCs, sampled at surgery. The receptors stem from a female donor with early-stage non-small cell lung cancer.

Sample share makes this clonotype medium-sized. This beta chain represents an off-target read in a library built for alpha chains; its size is of limited meaning. V gene TRBV28 combines with J gene TRBJ2-7, with D tentatively TRBD1 (6 bases). The germline V and J ends were trimmed by 7 bases and 4 bases, with 20 bases remaining between them. CDR1 is MDHEN, CDR2 SYDVKM, per germline. The CDR3 length is 15 residues. The CDR3 coding sequence is TGTGCCAGCACTCTGACAGGAGCAATCTCTTACGAGCAGTACTTC. Encoded protein: CASTLTGAISYEQYF.

Details on this clonotype: Since it is a stray read in a library aimed at alpha chains, this beta chain has a size that is not meaningful. The chain couples TRBV19 to TRBJ2-1; 8 positions match TRBD1. With V trimmed by 3 bases and J by 4 bases, 8 bases remained unmatched. Germline V gives CDR1 LNHDA, CDR2 SQIVND (reference sequence). There are 16 residues in the CDR3. The CDR3 coding sequence is TGTGCCAGTAGTATGGTTGGACAGGGCCTTTACAATGAGCAGTTCTTC. Protein sequence: CASSMVGQGLYNEQFF. The whole variable domain, remainder taken from reference TRBV19 and TRBJ2-1, is DGGITQSPKYLFRKEGQNVTLSCEQNLNHDAMYWYRQDPGQGLRLIYYSQIVNDFQKGDIAEGYSVSREKKESFPLTVTSAQKNPTAFYLCASSMVGQGLYNEQFFGPGTRLTVL.

About this clonotype itself: Since the library was made to target alpha chains, this beta chain is a stray read and its abundance is not meaningful. The chain recombines TRBV13 with TRBJ2-3; D is uncertain. CDR1 PRHDT and CDR2 FYEKMQ come from the germline V gene (reference sequence). V dropped 4 bases and J dropped 5 bases, with 7 bases sitting between them. The CDR3 extends over 12 amino acids. CDR3 protein: CASSYSQDTQYF. The CDR3 DNA sequence: TGTGCCAGCAGCTACTCTCAAGATACGCAGTATTTT.

A remark on this clonotype: This beta chain appears as a stray read in a library generated for alpha chains; its size is not informative. The chain has TRBV12-3 or TRBV12-4 and TRBJ2-3, with a weak D call TRBD2 (6 bases). The CDR3 contains 14 residues. V lost 7 bases to trimming and J lost 7 bases, with 18 bases between them. The CDR3 DNA follows: TGTGCCAGCAATTTGGCGGGGACTCTATATACGCAGTATTTT. Amino acids: CASNLAGTLYTQYF.

As to this clonotype: The size of this beta chain means little, since it is a stray read in a library made for alpha chains. The gene calls are TRBV6-1 and TRBJ2-5; no clear D gene. Trimming pared 4 bases from V and 4 bases from J, leaving 10 bases between. CDR1 is MNHNS and CDR2 is SASEGT in the germline V gene. This CDR3 is built from 13 residues. The CDR3 region has the DNA TGTGCCAGCAGTGCGATTACGACAGAGACCCAGTACTTC. Amino acids: CASSAITTETQYF.

This clonotype was counted only a few times. Because the library targeted alpha chains, this beta chain is an off-target read whose size means little. The chain carries TRBV28 and TRBJ2-7; possible D gene TRBD2, 5 bases. This CDR3 contains 13 residues. CDR1 and CDR2 from the germline V gene are MDHEN and SYDVKM. V lost 10 bases and J 3 bases, leaving 16 bases between the germline ends. The CDR3 bases are TGTGCCACCCGTAGGACTTCTAACTACGAGCAGTACTTC. Translated, it gives CATRRTSNYEQYF.

In the case of this clonotype: Because this beta chain is a stray read in a library intended to capture alpha chains, its abundance should not be given much weight. This chain joins TRBV7-9 and TRBJ2-3; D unresolved. The CDR3 totals 14 residues. V dropped 3 bases and J dropped 2 bases, with 9 bases sitting between them. The germline gives CDR1 SEHNR, CDR2 FQNEAQ (reference sequence). CDR3: CASSFSNPTDTQYF. The CDR3, as DNA: TGTGCCAGCAGCTTTTCTAACCCCACAGATACGCAGTATTTT.

Points on this clonotype: This beta chain is off target for a library built for alpha chains, so its abundance means little. The chain uses TRBV7-2 and TRBJ2-3, with 12 bases that match TRBD2. The germline CDR1 and CDR2 sequences are SGHTA and FQGNSA. J gave up 5 bases and V 1 base, and 7 bases lay outside the gene matches. The CDR3 totals 17 residues. CDR3 DNA: TGTGCCAGCAGCTTAGGGGCTAGCGGGGGGGCCCGAGATACGCAGTATTTT. Its translation is CASSLGASGGARDTQYF. Full variable domain (missing parts from reference TRBV7-2 and TRBJ2-3): GAGVSQSPSNKVTEKGKDVELRCDPISGHTALYWYRQSLGQGLEFLIYFQGNSAPDKSGLPSDRFSAERTGGSVSTLTIQRTQQEDSAVYLCASSLGASGGARDTQYFGPGTRLTVL.

This clonotype was recorded a few times. The size of this beta chain means little, since it is a stray read in a library made for alpha chains. The chain links TRBV20-1 to TRBJ2-5; D not resolved. The CDR3 totals 12 residues. Trimming left V 3 bases short and J 2 bases short, with 7 bases between. Germline-derived CDR1 and CDR2 are DFQATT and SNEGSKA (reference sequence). Here the CDR3 reads CSASPAQETQYF. The CDR3, as DNA: TGCAGTGCTAGTCCAGCACAAGAGACCCAGTACTTC.